These T cell receptor beta chains were read from a single sample in a study of blood T cells in healthy people across ages. TCRdb independently ran MiXCR on the 5' RACE reads; one entry per CDR3 protein. This sample carries hundreds of thousands of distinct CDR3 sequences, about 32% of them seen once, and the ten largest clones take just over 15%. The sequencing input was blood. These receptors all stem from a woman of 80 years or more in good health. CDR3s include the opening cysteine and the closing phenylalanine or tryptophan. A D gene is named only where the DNA matches it firmly. Expanded clones get a size class; other rows say once, few or many, or leave the size out.

CDR3 DNA: TGCGCCAGCAGCCAACCCCCTGGGGGGCGTGATGAGCAGTTCTTC; CDR3 protein: CASSQPPGGRDEQFF; clone size: many; J gene: TRBJ2-1; D gene: -; V gene: TRBV4-1
CDR3 DNA: TGTGCCAGCAGTGAAGAGCGCAGGACCAAAGCTTTCTTT; CDR3 protein: CASSEERRTKAFF; clone size: few; J gene: TRBJ1-1; D gene: -; V gene: TRBV6-1
CDR3 DNA: TGTGCCAGCAGCTTAGTTCGGGGTAGGGACACTGAAGCTTTCTTT; CDR3 protein: CASSLVRGRDTEAFF; clone size: -; J gene: TRBJ1-1; D gene: -; V gene: TRBV7-8
CDR3 DNA: TGTGCCAGCAGTTTATATCCGTCCGAGCAGTACTTC; CDR3 protein: CASSLYPSEQYF; clone size: -; J gene: TRBJ2-7; D gene: -; V gene: TRBV12-3/TRBV12-4
CDR3 DNA: TGTGCCAGCTCACGAAGCCGGGACCATATAGAGACCCAGTACTTC; CDR3 protein: CASSRSRDHIETQYF; clone size: -; J gene: TRBJ2-5; D gene: -; V gene: TRBV18
CDR3 DNA: TGTGCCAGCAGCTCCGTTGGGGGAACAAAGCAGTACTTC; CDR3 protein: CASSSVGGTKQYF; clone size: many; J gene: TRBJ2-7; D gene: -; V gene: TRBV7-3
CDR3 DNA: TGCGCCAGCAGCTTGGAGGCTAGCGGAAATGAGCAGTACTTC; CDR3 protein: CASSLEASGNEQYF; clone size: -; J gene: TRBJ2-7; D gene: TRBD2; V gene: TRBV5-1
CDR3 DNA: TGTGCCAGCTCACCATTACCTCCGACTAGCGGGGACGAGCAGTTCTTC; CDR3 protein: CASSPLPPTSGDEQFF; clone size: many; J gene: TRBJ2-1; D gene: TRBD2; V gene: TRBV18
CDR3 DNA: TGCGCCAGCACGGGGGATTTTAGCGGGGCATTGGAGCAGTTCTTC; CDR3 protein: CASTGDFSGALEQFF; clone size: few; J gene: TRBJ2-1; D gene: TRBD2; V gene: TRBV5-1
CDR3 DNA: TGTGCCAGCAGTTTCCCGACAGCAACTAATGAAAAACTGTTTTTT; CDR3 protein: CASSFPTATNEKLFF; clone size: many; J gene: TRBJ1-4; D gene: -; V gene: TRBV12-3/TRBV12-4
CDR3 DNA: TGTGCCAGCAGTTACGATAGCGGGGGAGCCTACAATGAGCAGTTCTTC; CDR3 protein: CASSYDSGGAYNEQFF; clone size: few; J gene: TRBJ2-1; D gene: TRBD2; V gene: TRBV6-2/TRBV6-3
CDR3 DNA: TGCAGTGCTAGAGACGTCCGAAACTATGGCTACACCTTC; CDR3 protein: CSARDVRNYGYTF; clone size: -; J gene: TRBJ1-2; D gene: -; V gene: TRBV20-1
CDR3 DNA: TGTGCCAGCAGCCTGACAGGGGAGAGAACAGATACGCAGTATTTT; CDR3 protein: CASSLTGERTDTQYF; clone size: -; J gene: TRBJ2-3; D gene: TRBD1; V gene: TRBV12-3/TRBV12-4
CDR3 DNA: TGTGCCAGCAGTTTATCTCAGGGCAGGTATGGCTACACCTTC; CDR3 protein: CASSLSQGRYGYTF; clone size: few; J gene: TRBJ1-2; D gene: -; V gene: TRBV27
CDR3 DNA: TGCAGTGCTATGGGCAGCGAGAGGGAGACCCAGTACTTC; CDR3 protein: CSAMGSERETQYF; clone size: many; J gene: TRBJ2-5; D gene: -; V gene: TRBV20-1